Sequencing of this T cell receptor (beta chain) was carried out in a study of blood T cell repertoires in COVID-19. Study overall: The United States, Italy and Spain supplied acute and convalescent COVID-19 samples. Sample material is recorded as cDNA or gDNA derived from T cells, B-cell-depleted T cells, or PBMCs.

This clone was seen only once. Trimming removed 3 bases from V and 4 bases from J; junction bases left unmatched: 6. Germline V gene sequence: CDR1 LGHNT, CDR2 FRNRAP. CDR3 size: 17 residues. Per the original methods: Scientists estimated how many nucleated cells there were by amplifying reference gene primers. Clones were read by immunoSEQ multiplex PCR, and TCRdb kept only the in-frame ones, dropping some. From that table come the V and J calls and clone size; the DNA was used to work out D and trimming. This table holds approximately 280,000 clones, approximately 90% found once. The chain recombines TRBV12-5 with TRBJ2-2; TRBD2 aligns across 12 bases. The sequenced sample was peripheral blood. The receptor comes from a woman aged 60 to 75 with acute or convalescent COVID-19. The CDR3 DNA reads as TGTGCTAGTGGTTTTCGGACTAGCGGGGCTTCCACCGGGGAGCTGTTTTTT. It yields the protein CASGFRTSGASTGELFF.